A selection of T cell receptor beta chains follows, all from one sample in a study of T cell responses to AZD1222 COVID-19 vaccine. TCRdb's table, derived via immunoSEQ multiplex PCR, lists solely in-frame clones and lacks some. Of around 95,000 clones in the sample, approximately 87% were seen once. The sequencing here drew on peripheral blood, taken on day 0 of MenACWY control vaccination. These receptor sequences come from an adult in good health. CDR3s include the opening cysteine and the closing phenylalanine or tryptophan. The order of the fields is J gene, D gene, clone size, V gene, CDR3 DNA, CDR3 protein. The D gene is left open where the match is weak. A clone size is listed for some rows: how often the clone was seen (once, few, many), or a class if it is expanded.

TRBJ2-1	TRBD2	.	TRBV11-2	TGTGCCAGCAGCTTAGGTCTAGCGGGGTACTCCTACAATGAGCAGTTCTTC	CASSLGLAGYSYNEQFF
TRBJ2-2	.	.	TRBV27	TGTGCCAGCGCCCGGAGGGGGGGCGCTTTGAACACCGGGGAGCTGTTTTTT	CASARRGGALNTGELFF
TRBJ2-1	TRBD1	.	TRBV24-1	TGTGCCACCAGTGCTCCGACAGGGGCCGCCTCTTCTGGCTACTACAATGAGCAGTTCTTC	CATSAPTGAASSGYYNEQFF
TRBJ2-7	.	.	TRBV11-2	TGTGCCAGCAGCTTATCCGGGGACGTCAGCTCCTACGAGCAGTACTTC	CASSLSGDVSSYEQYF
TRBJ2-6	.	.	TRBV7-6	TGTGCCAGCAGCCGCTCCCCGGAAAAGCCGGGGGCCAACGTCCTGACTTTC	CASSRSPEKPGANVLTF
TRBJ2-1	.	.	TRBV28	TGTGCCAGCAGTTTTGGGACCGGCTCCGGCGAGACATTTGGTTCCTACAATGAGCAGTTCTTC	CASSFGTGSGETFGSYNEQFF
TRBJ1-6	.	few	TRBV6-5	TGTGCCAGCAGTTACTCGAGAGACAAACTAAGTTCACCCCTCCACTTT	CASSYSRDKLSSPLHF
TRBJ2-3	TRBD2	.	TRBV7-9	TGTGCCAGCAGCTTTAGCGGGAGAGAACTTGATACGCAGTATTTT	CASSFSGRELDTQYF
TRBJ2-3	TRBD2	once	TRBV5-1	TGCGCCACTACGACTAGCGGGGGGCTCACAGATACGCAGTATTTT	CATTTSGGLTDTQYF
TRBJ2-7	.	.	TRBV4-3	TGCGCCAGCAGCCACGGGATAGCAAGCTACGAGCAGTACTTC	CASSHGIASYEQYF
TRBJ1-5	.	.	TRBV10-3	TGTGCCATCAGTGGGCGGACGGGGGTCGATCAGCCCCAGCATTTT	CAISGRTGVDQPQHF
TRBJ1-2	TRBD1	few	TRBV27	TGTGCCAGCAGGCCGGGACAGGGATTGAGGGGCTACACCTTC	CASRPGQGLRGYTF
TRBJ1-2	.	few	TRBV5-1	TGCGCCAGCAGCTGGGGGTTGAGTGGGGCTCCGAAGGACTATGGCTACACCTTC	CASSWGLSGAPKDYGYTF
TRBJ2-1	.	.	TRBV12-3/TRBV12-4	TGTGCCAGCAGCCAGGGGAATGAGCAGTTCTTC	CASSQGNEQFF
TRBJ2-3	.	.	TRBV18	TGTGCCAGCTCACCACCGGCAGGGGATGATACGCAGTATTTT	CASSPPAGDDTQYF
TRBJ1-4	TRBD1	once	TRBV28	TGTGCCAGCAGTCCGGAACAGGGGATTAATGAAAAACTGTTTTTT	CASSPEQGINEKLFF
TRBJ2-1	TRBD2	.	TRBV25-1	TGTGCCAGCAGTTCCACGACGGGCGGGAGTACGGGCAATGAGCAGTTCTTC	CASSSTTGGSTGNEQFF
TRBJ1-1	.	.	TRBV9	TGTGCCAGCAGCGTAGACAGGACAATGAGGATGAACACTGAAGCTTTCTTT	CASSVDRTMRMNTEAFF
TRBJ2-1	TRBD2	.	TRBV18	TGTGCCAGCTCACCAGGAGGGACTAGCGGGCTCTTTCGCAATGAGCAGTTCTTC	CASSPGGTSGLFRNEQFF
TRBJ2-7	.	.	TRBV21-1	TGTGCCAGCAGCATGGGGGGCCAGCCAGATGCCTACGAGCAGTACTTC	CASSMGGQPDAYEQYF
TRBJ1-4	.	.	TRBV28	TGTGCCAGCAGCGGGTGGGGGGCAACTAATGAAAAACTGTTTTTT	CASSGWGATNEKLFF
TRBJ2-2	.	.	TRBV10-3	TGTGCCATCAGTGTCGGGGTGGAAAACACCGGGGAGCTGTTTTTT	CAISVGVENTGELFF
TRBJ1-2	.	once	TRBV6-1	TGTGCCAGCAGTGAATTGGTTCGGGCAGGACAACAATCGGGCTACACCTTC	CASSELVRAGQQSGYTF
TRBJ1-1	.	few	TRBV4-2	TGTGCCAGCAGCCAAGAATTCATGAACACTGAAGCTTTCTTT	CASSQEFMNTEAFF
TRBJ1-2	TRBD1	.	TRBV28	TGTGCCACCCTTTACAGGGGGAACTATGGCTACACCTTC	CATLYRGNYGYTF
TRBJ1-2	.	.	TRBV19	TGTGCCAGTAGTATTCCCGGCCCCTATGGCTACACCTTC	CASSIPGPYGYTF
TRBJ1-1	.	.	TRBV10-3	TGTGCCATCAGTCCCTGGGGAGGGGACACTGAAGCTTTCTTT	CAISPWGGDTEAFF
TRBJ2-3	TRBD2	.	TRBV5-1	TGCGCCAGCAGCCAGCGGATAGCGGGAGATACAGATACGCAGTATTTT	CASSQRIAGDTDTQYF
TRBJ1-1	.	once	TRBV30	TGTGCCTGGACCGGGCGGGGACGGGCTGAAGCTTTCTTT	CAWTGRGRAEAFF
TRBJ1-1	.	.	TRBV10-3	TGTGCCATCAGTGGACAAGTGAACACTGAAGCTTTCTTT	CAISGQVNTEAFF
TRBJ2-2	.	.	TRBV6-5	TGTGCCAGCAGTTATTCCACCGTTGCCGGGGAGCTGTTTTTT	CASSYSTVAGELFF
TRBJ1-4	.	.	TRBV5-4	TGTGCCAGCAGCCGACAAGGGGCCGGGGAAAAACTGTTTTTT	CASSRQGAGEKLFF
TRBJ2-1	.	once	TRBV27	TGTGCCAGCAGTTTAGTTCAGACTGGGGGCAATGAGCAGTTCTTC	CASSLVQTGGNEQFF
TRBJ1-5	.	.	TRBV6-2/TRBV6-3	TGTGCCAGCAGTAGGGTTGGGGGGAGCAATCAGCCCCAGCATTTT	CASSRVGGSNQPQHF
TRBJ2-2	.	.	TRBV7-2	TGTGCCAGCAGCTTAGCGTTCTTTCTCTTGGGACAAAAAGGCACCGGGGAGCTGTTTTTT	CASSLAFFLLGQKGTGELFF